This T cell receptor (beta chain) stems from a study of shared clonotypes between healthy human individuals. Points from the study as a whole: The sampled material consisted only of blood, and tissue repertoires are likely to differ. Naive CD4 clonotypes overlapped across a handful of donors at 4.5% to 5.5%.

The trim removed 5 bases at V and 0 bases at J, leaving 13 bases unmatched. CDR1 SEHNR and CDR2 FQNEAQ come from the germline V gene (reference sequence). The CDR3 sequence is 18 residues long. Sequenced by immunoSEQ multiplex PCR; TCRdb stores in-frame clones only, minus some. The data hold more than 550,000 clones, with 92% observed a single time. Concerning this clone itself: What it binds is not known.

Naive CD8 cells, CD45RO-negative and positively selected for CCR7, excluded terminally differentiated effector memory CD45RA+ cells. The sequenced sample was naive CD8+ T cells sorted from blood. The chain has TRBV7-9 and TRBJ2-7; 10 bases agree with TRBD1. The TCR sequence derives from a man under 40 in good health. CDR3 protein: CASSPPNRDRGGSYEQYF. The CDR3 region has the DNA TGTGCCAGCAGCCCACCAAACCGGGACAGGGGAGGCTCCTACGAGCAGTACTTC.